Included here is one T cell receptor beta chain sequence, with context. This specimen comes from a study of blood T cell repertoires in COVID-19. Source study methods: Counts of nucleated cells, estimated from reference gene primer amplification, were obtained. TCRdb's copy holds only in-frame clones and misses some; the assay was immunoSEQ multiplex PCR. The V and J calls and clone size come from that table; D and trimming were worked out from the DNA. The table shows 250,000 or so clones, with roughly nine tenths occurring only once. V was pared by 5 bases and J by 3 bases, with 3 bases of the junction left unmatched. The CDR3 covers 13 residues.

The specimen sequenced was peripheral blood. The genes are TRBV12-3 or TRBV12-4 and TRBJ2-5; TRBD2 matches at 7 bases. This TCR was recovered from a middle-aged woman who had recovered from COVID-19. CDR3 sequence: CASSPGTKETQYF. Here the CDR3 DNA reads TGTGCCAGCAGTCCGGGGACTAAAGAGACCCAGTACTTC.